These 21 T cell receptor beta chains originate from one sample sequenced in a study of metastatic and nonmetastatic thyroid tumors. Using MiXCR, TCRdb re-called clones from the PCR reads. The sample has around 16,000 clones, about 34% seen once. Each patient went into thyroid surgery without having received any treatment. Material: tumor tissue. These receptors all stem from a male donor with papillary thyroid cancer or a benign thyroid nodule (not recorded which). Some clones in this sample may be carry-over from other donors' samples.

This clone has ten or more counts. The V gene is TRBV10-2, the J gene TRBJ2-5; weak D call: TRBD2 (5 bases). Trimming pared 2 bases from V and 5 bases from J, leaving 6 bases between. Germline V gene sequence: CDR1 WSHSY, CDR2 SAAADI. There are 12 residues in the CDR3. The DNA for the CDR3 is TGCGCCAGCAGTGAGGGAGGTGAGACCCAGTACTTC. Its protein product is CASSEGGETQYF.

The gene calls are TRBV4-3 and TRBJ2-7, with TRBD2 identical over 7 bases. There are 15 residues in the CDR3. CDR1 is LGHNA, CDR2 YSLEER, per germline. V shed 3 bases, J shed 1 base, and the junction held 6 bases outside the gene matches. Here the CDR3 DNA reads TGCGCCAGCAGCCAGGTTCTAGCGGTGTCCTACGAGCAGTACTTC. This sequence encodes CASSQVLAVSYEQYF.

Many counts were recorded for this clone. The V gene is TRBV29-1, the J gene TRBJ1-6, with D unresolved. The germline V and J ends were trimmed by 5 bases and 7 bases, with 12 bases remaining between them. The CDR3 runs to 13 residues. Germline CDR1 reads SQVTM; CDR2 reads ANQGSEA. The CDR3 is CSVRQDFNSPLHF. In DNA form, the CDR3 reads TGCAGCGTTCGACAAGATTTCAATTCACCCCTCCACTTT.

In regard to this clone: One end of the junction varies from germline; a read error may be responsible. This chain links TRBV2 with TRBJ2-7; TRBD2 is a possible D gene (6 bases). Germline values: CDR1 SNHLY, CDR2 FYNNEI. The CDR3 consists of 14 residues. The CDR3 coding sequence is TGTGCCAGCCTCCGGGACTGGGACGTTTACGAGCAGAACTTC. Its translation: CASLRDWDVYEQNF.

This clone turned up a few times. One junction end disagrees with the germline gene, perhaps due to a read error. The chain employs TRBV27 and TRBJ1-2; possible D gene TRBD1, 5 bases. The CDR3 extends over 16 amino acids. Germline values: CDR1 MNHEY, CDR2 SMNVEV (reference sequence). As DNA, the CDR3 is TGTGCCAGCATCTACGTACAGGCACTCTTGAACTATTGCTACACCTTC. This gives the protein CASIYVQALLNYCYTF.

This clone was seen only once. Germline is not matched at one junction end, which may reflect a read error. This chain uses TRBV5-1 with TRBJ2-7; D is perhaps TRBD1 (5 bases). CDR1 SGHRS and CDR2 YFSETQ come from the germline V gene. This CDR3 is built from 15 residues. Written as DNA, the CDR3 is TGCGCCAGCACCCCTGGGGCTATCGGTAGATACGAGCAATACTTC. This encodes CASTPGAIGRYEQYF. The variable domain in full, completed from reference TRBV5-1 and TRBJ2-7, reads KAGVTQTPRYLIKTRGQQVTLSCSPISGHRSVSWYQQTPGQGLQFLFEYFSETQRNKGNFPGRFSGRQFSNSRSEMNVSTLELGDSALYLCASTPGAIGRYEQYFGPGTRLTVT.

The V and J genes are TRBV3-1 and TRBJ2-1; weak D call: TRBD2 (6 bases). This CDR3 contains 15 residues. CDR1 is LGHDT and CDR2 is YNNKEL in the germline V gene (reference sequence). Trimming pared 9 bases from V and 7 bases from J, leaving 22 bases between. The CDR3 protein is CARSEIGGVRNEQFF. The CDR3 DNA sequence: TGTGCCAGAAGCGAAATAGGAGGGGTCCGGAATGAGCAGTTCTTC.

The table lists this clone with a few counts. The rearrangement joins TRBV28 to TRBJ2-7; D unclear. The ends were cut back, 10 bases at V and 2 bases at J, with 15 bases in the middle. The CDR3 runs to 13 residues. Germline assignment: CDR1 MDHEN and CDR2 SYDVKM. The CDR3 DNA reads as TGTGCCAACACTTCAACAAGGACCTACGAGCAGTACTTC. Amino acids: CANTSTRTYEQYF.

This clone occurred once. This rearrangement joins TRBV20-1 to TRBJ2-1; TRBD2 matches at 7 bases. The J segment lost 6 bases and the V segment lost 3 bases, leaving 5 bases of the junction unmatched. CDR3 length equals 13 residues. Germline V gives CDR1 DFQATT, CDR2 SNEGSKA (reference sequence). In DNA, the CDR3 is TGCAGTGCTAGGCCAGCGGGACTCAATGAGCAGTTCTTC. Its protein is CSARPAGLNEQFF.

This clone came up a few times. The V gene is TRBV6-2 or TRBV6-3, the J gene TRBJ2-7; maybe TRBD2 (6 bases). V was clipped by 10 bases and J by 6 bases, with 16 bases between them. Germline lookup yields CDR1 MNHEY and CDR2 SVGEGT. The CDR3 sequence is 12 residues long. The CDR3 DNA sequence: TGTGCCACTCGCGGGCGGGGCGGCGAGCAGTACTTC. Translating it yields CATRGRGGEQYF.

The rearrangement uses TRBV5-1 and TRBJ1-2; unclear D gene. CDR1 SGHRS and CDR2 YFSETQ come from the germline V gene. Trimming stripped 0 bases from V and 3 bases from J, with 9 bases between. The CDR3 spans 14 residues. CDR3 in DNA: TGCGCCAGCAGCTTGGGTCCGAGTGACTATGGCTACACCTTC. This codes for CASSLGPSDYGYTF.

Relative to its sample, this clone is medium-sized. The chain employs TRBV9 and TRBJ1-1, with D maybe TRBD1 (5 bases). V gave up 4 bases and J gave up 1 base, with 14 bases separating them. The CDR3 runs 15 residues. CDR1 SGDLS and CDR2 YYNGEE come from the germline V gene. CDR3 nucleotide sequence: TGTGCCAGCAGCACCATGACAGACCCGAACACTGAAGCTTTCTTT. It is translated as CASSTMTDPNTEAFF.

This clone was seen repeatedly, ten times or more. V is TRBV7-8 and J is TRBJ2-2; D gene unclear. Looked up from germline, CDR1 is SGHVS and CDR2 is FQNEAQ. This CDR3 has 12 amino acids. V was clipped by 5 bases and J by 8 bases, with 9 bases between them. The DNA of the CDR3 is TGTGCCAGCAGCCCGCGTTTGGGGGAGCTGTTTTTT. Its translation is CASSPRLGELFF. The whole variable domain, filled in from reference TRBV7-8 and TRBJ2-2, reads GAGVSQSPRYKVAKRGQDVALRCDPISGHVSLFWYQQALGQGPEFLTYFQNEAQLDKSGLPSDRFFAERPEGSVSTLKIQRTQQEDSAVYLCASSPRLGELFFGEGSRLTVL.

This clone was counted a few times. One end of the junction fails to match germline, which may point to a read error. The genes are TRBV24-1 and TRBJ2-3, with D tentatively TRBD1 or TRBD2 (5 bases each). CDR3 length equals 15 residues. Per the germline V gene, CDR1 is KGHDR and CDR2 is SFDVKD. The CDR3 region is CATIDFKAGTGTQYF. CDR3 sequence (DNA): TGTGCCACCATTGATTTTAAGGCGGGCACAGGTACGCAGTATTTT.

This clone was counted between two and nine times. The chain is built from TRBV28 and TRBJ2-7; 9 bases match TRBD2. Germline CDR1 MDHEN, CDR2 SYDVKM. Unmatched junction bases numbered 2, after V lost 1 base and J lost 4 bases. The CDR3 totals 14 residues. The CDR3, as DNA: TGTGCCAGCAGTTTATTTAGCGGGAGTTACGAGCAGTACTTC. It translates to CASSLFSGSYEQYF.

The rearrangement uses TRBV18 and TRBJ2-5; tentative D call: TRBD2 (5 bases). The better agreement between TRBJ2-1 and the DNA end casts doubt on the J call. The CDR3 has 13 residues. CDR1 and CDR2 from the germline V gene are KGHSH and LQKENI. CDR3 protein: CASSPSLDNEQFF. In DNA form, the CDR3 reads TGTGCCAGCTCACCGTCACTAGATAATGAGCAGTTCTTC.

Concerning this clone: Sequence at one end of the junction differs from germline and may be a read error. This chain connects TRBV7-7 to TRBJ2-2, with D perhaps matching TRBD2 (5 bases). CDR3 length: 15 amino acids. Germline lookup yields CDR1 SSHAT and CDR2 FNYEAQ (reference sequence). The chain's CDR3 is CASSLMEANTGELFF. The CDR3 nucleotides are TGTGCTAGCAGCTTGATGGAGGCGAACACCGGGGAGTTGTTTTTT.

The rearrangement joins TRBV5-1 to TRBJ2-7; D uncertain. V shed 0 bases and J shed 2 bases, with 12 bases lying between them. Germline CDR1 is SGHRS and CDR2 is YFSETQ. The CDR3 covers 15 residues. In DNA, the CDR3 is TGCGCCAGCAGCTTGGCGTCAGTTCGTACCTACGAGCAGTACTTC. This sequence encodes CASSLASVRTYEQYF.

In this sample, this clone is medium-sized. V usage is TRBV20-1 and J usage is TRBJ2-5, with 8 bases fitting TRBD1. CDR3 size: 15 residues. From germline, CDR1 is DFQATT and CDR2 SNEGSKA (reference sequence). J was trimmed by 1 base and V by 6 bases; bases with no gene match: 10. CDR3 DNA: TGCAGTGCGAATGACAGGGGACGATTCCAAGAGACCCAGTACTTC. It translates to CSANDRGRFQETQYF.

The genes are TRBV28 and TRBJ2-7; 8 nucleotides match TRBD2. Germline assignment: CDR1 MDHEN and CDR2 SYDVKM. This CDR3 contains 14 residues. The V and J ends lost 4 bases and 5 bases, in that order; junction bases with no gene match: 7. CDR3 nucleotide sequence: TGTGCCAGCAGTTACAGCGGGAGTCCCCACGAGCAGTACTTC. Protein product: CASSYSGSPHEQYF.

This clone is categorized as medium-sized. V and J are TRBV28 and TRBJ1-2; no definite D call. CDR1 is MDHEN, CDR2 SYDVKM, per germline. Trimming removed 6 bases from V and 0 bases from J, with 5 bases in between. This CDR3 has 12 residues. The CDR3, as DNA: TGTGCCAGCAGGAGAACTAACTATGGCTACACCTTC. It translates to CASRRTNYGYTF.